The 27 T cell receptor beta chains below were found in one sample sequenced in a study of human T cells and chemical hapten exposure. One entry per CDR3 protein results from TCRdb running MiXCR on the RACE reads. The sample holds approximately 82,000 distinct CDR3 sequences, about 6.3% seen once. Described time point: patch test 2, 6 weeks after DPC sensitization. Treatment meaning: therapeutic diphenylcyclopropenone sensitization with weekly scalp DPC. The sample here was whole blood, taken in connection with sensitization to the hapten diphenylcyclopropenone (DPC). All receptors come from a woman aged 25 to 39 with alopecia areata. Some clones in this sample may be carry-over from other donors' samples.

This clonotype was detected many times. V usage is TRBV10-3 and J usage is TRBJ1-1; 8 bases match TRBD1. The CDR3 is made up of 14 amino acids. Per the germline V gene, CDR1 is ENHRY and CDR2 is SYGVKD. Losses at the gene ends were 6 bases for V and 4 bases for J; bases not matched to a gene: 7. Here the CDR3 reads CAISSQGEFTEAFF. Here the CDR3 DNA reads TGTGCCATCAGCTCACAGGGGGAGTTCACTGAAGCTTTCTTT.

This clonotype was detected only a few times. This rearrangement joins TRBV6-6 to TRBJ1-2; D may be TRBD1 (5 bases). Germline V CDR1 and CDR2: MNHNY, SVGAGI (reference sequence). The CDR3 is made up of 16 amino acids. V was shortened by 0 bases and J by 2 bases, with 13 bases between the two germline ends. As DNA, the CDR3 is TGTGCCAGCAGTTACTCGATGGCGGGGGGGAACTATGGCTACACCTTC. Translation: CASSYSMAGGNYGYTF.

This clonotype was counted between two and nine times. The V and J genes are TRBV12-3 or TRBV12-4 and TRBJ2-1; D is unresolved. V lost 1 base, J lost 8 bases, and 3 bases lay in between. The CDR3 totals 11 residues. The CDR3 loop is CASSLVDEQFF. The DNA of the CDR3 is TGTGCCAGCAGTTTAGTAGATGAGCAGTTCTTC.

The sample holds a few counts of this clonotype. This rearrangement joins TRBV5-5 to TRBJ2-3; 7 nucleotides align to TRBD1. The CDR3 spans 14 residues. Germline V gene lookup returns CDR1 SGHKS and CDR2 YYEKEE (reference sequence). V lost 3 bases to trimming and J lost 2 bases; unmatched junction nucleotides: 3. The CDR3: CASSWDSYTDTQYF. As DNA, the CDR3 is TGTGCCAGCAGCTGGGACAGTTACACAGATACGCAGTATTTT.

The chain is built from TRBV27 and TRBJ1-1; tentative D call: TRBD1 (6 bases). This CDR3 comprises 14 residues. Trimming removed 5 bases from V and 6 bases from J, with 16 bases in between. CDR1 MNHEY and CDR2 SMNVEV come from the germline V gene (reference sequence). In nucleotides, the CDR3 is TGTGCCAGCAGTCCGAACAGGGTGGTCGCTGAAGCTTTCTTT. Amino acids: CASSPNRVVAEAFF.

The sample holds many counts of this clonotype. This rearrangement joins TRBV11-3 to TRBJ2-3, with unresolved D. This CDR3 comprises 15 residues. The ends were cut back, 4 bases at V and 4 bases at J, with 15 bases in the middle. Germline CDR1 and CDR2: SGHNT and YENEEA. Here the CDR3 reads CASSSGSEHADTQYF. The CDR3 coding sequence is TGTGCCAGCAGCTCAGGAAGCGAACACGCAGATACGCAGTATTTT. Looking up the rest from reference TRBV11-3 and TRBJ2-3 gives the full variable domain: EAGVVQSPRYKIIEKKQPVAFWCNPISGHNTLYWYLQNLGQGPELLIRYENEEAVDDSQLPKDRFSAERLKGVDSTLKIQPAELGDSAVYLCASSSGSEHADTQYFGPGTRLTVL.

In this sample, this clonotype turned up a few times. This chain connects TRBV19 to TRBJ2-2; D not resolved. This CDR3 is 13 amino acids long. Germline V gene data show CDR1 as LNHDA and CDR2 as SQIVND (reference sequence). Trimming left V 1 base short and J 7 bases short, with 7 bases between. Here the CDR3 reads CASSIAGHGELFF. The CDR3 nucleotides read TGTGCCAGTAGTATAGCTGGGCACGGGGAGCTGTTTTTT.

This rearrangement joins TRBV20-1 to TRBJ2-1; 7 positions match TRBD2. Per the germline V gene, CDR1 is DFQATT and CDR2 is SNEGSKA (reference sequence). The CDR3 runs to 15 residues. V shed 3 bases, J shed 2 bases, and the junction held 7 bases outside the gene matches. For the CDR3, the DNA is TGCAGTGCTAGCCGGGGGGAGGGGACCTACAATGAGCAGTTCTTC. Translation: CSASRGEGTYNEQFF.

This clonotype was recorded a few times. The V gene is TRBV7-9, the J gene TRBJ2-3; the D is unclear. This CDR3 region has 14 residues. Germline loops: CDR1 SEHNR, CDR2 FQNEAQ (reference sequence). Trimming pared 0 bases from V and 3 bases from J, leaving 7 bases between. The CDR3 coding sequence is TGTGCCAGCAGCTTAGCTCAAACAACAGATACGCAGTATTTT. It yields the protein CASSLAQTTDTQYF.

This clonotype was seen repeatedly, ten times or more. J is TRBJ2-2 and V is TRBV2; no firm D call. The V and J ends lost 1 base and 6 bases respectively, with 9 bases between them. There are 14 residues in the CDR3. CDR1 and CDR2 (germline): SNHLY, FYNNEI. CDR3 sequence (DNA): TGTGCCAGCAGTGAAGGTTTTCTCTCCGGGGAGCTGTTTTTT. Residues: CASSEGFLSGELFF.

The sample holds a few counts of this clonotype. This chain uses TRBV4-2 with TRBJ2-3, with D possibly being TRBD1 (5 bases). CDR1 is LGHNA and CDR2 is YNFKEQ in the germline V gene. V was pared by 1 base and J by 1 base, with 15 bases between. This CDR3 comprises 17 residues. Here the CDR3 reads CASSQGEGVSRTDTQYF. DNA of the CDR3: TGTGCCAGCAGCCAAGGAGAAGGGGTCAGCCGCACAGATACGCAGTATTTT.

There are a few counts of this clonotype. The chain carries TRBV6-2 or TRBV6-3 and TRBJ2-1; D is undetermined. The germline V gene encodes CDR1 MNHEY and CDR2 SVGEGT. With 3 bases removed from V and 4 bases from J, the gap between germline ends came to 19 bases. The CDR3 spans 17 residues. The CDR3 nucleotides are TGTGCCAGCAGTTATCCGAGGAAGACCCGTACTTACAATGAGCAGTTCTTC. It yields the protein CASSYPRKTRTYNEQFF.

This clonotype was seen many times. The chain employs TRBV7-8 and TRBJ2-7; no definite D call. The CDR3 spans 13 residues. The V gene's germline CDR1 is SGHVS and CDR2 FQNEAQ. V shed 1 base and J shed 2 bases, with 6 bases lying between them. CDR3 bases: TGTGCCAGCAGCTTAGACCAAGCCTACGAGCAGTACTTC. Its protein is CASSLDQAYEQYF.

This clonotype was observed at least ten times. The gene calls are TRBV6-1 and TRBJ1-1; D is uncertain. Trimming left V 2 bases short and J 12 bases short, with 19 bases between. The CDR3 has 14 residues. Germline V CDR1 and CDR2: MNHNS, SASEGT. The CDR3: CASSERIQFPETFF. The CDR3 DNA reads TGTGCCAGCAGTGAACGGATACAGTTTCCTGAGACTTTCTTT.

This clonotype was picked up a small number of times. The J gene is TRBJ2-5, the V gene TRBV2, with D uncertain. CDR3 length: 11 residues. Per the germline V gene, CDR1 is SNHLY and CDR2 is FYNNEI. V lost 9 bases and J 3 bases, leaving 8 bases between the germline ends. As DNA, the CDR3 is TGTGCCAGTGGCCAAGAAGAGACCCAGTACTTC. It translates to CASGQEETQYF.

This clonotype was found many times. The V call is TRBV10-3, the J call TRBJ2-1; the D call may be TRBD1 or TRBD2 (6 bases each). This CDR3 is 16 amino acids long. V lost 5 bases to trimming and J lost 9 bases, with 23 bases between them. Looked up from germline, CDR1 is ENHRY and CDR2 is SYGVKD. In DNA form, the CDR3 reads TGTGCCATCAGTCCCGAGAGGGGGACTGGAAATGGTGAGCAGTTCTTC. Amino acids: CAISPERGTGNGEQFF.

The rearrangement uses TRBV19 and TRBJ1-2, with D possibly being TRBD1 (5 bases). The germline V gene encodes CDR1 LNHDA and CDR2 SQIVND (reference sequence). V was cut by 3 bases and J by 8 bases, with 19 bases left in between. This CDR3 has 15 amino acids. The CDR3 DNA reads as TGTGCCAGTAGTATTCAGGGCAGGTCCGTCGGCGGCTACACCTTC. Amino acids: CASSIQGRSVGGYTF.

DNA for the CDR3: TGTGCCAGCAGTGTTATCCGGACAGGGGAGTCAGATACGCAGTATTTT. Translation: CASSVIRTGESDTQYF. The rearrangement uses TRBV6-1 and TRBJ2-3; 9 bases match TRBD1. Germline V gene data show CDR1 as MNHNS and CDR2 as SASEGT. The V segment lost 4 bases and the J segment 4 bases; nucleotides outside the gene matches: 9. The CDR3 sequence is 16 residues long.

The gene calls are TRBV12-5 and TRBJ1-1, with a tentative D call TRBD1 (6 bases). Between the trimmed V and J ends, which lost 5 bases and 7 bases, there was a span of 11 bases. The CDR3 has 12 residues. Germline V CDR1 and CDR2: LGHNT, FRNRAP. The CDR3 region has the DNA TGTGCTAGTGGTAACACAGGGTATGAAGCTTTCTTT. This sequence encodes CASGNTGYEAFF.

This clonotype was observed many times. Its ends do not fully match the called genes, so a read error is possible. J is TRBJ2-1 and V is TRBV10-3; D call uncertain. Per germline, CDR1 ENHRY and CDR2 SYGVKD. There are 14 residues in the CDR3. The CDR3 is CAMSAVNSYNEQFF. The CDR3 bases are TGTGCCATGAGTGCCGTAAACTCCTACAATGAGCAGTTCTTC.

This clonotype appeared many times. The chain has TRBV7-2 and TRBJ2-1; 8 bases align to TRBD2. The trim removed 5 bases at V and 0 bases at J, leaving 3 bases unmatched. Germline V gives CDR1 SGHTA, CDR2 FQGNSA. The CDR3 is made up of 15 amino acids. The CDR3 here is CASSLSGSSYNEQFF. CDR3 DNA: TGTGCCAGCAGCCTAAGCGGGAGCTCCTACAATGAGCAGTTCTTC.

This clonotype was seen repeatedly, ten times or more. The chain couples TRBV7-9 to TRBJ1-1; D might be TRBD1 (5 bases). Germline CDR1 SEHNR, CDR2 FQNEAQ (reference sequence). V gave up 5 bases and J gave up 7 bases, with 17 bases separating them. This CDR3 has 14 amino acids. The CDR3 sequence is CASSDTTGGVEAFF. As DNA, the CDR3 is TGTGCCAGCAGCGACACCACCGGAGGGGTTGAAGCTTTCTTT. Variable domain in full (rest from reference TRBV7-9 and TRBJ1-1): DTGVSQNPRHKITKRGQNVTFRCDPISEHNRLYWYRQTLGQGPEFLTYFQNEAQLEKSRLLSDRFSAERPKGSFSTLEIQRTEQGDSAMYLCASSDTTGGVEAFFGQGTRLTVV.

Only a few counts were recorded for this clonotype. The chain has TRBV29-1 and TRBJ2-5, with D perhaps matching TRBD1 or TRBD2 (5 bases each). The germline gives CDR1 SQVTM, CDR2 ANQGSEA. This CDR3 region has 12 residues. Trimming cost V 3 bases and J 4 bases, with 9 bases left between them. The CDR3 sequence: CSVDGAGETQYF. The CDR3 nucleotides are TGCAGCGTTGACGGGGCGGGAGAGACCCAGTACTTC.

CDR3 sequence reads: CASSETWTGREKLFF. The CDR3, as DNA: TGTGCCAGCAGTGAAACCTGGACAGGGCGGGAAAAACTGTTTTTT. The chain links TRBV6-1 to TRBJ1-4, with 8 bases matching TRBD1. The CDR3 runs to 15 residues. V lost 2 bases and J lost 8; bases outside the gene matches: 7. Germline V gene lookup returns CDR1 MNHNS and CDR2 SASEGT.

The rearrangement uses TRBV6-2 or TRBV6-3 and TRBJ2-5; possible D gene TRBD1, 5 bases. The ends were cut back, 8 bases at V and 4 bases at J, with 17 bases in the middle. This CDR3 is built from 14 residues. Germline CDR1 MNHEY, CDR2 SVGEGT. The CDR3 loop is CASLSQGPTETQYF. The CDR3 DNA sequence: TGTGCCAGCCTCTCGCAGGGTCCCACAGAGACCCAGTACTTC.

At least ten counts were recorded for this clonotype. The CDR3 reads CASSLGAGANVLTF. The DNA of the CDR3 is TGTGCCAGCAGTCTAGGGGCTGGGGCCAACGTCCTGACTTTC. The rearrangement uses TRBV11-2 and TRBJ2-6; tentative D call: TRBD1 (5 bases). Per the germline V gene, CDR1 is SGHAT and CDR2 is FQNNGV. The CDR3 is made up of 14 amino acids. The V gene lost 6 bases and the J gene lost 2 bases, with 8 bases spanning the gap.

This clonotype was detected many times. This chain uses TRBV20-1 with TRBJ2-3, with 16 bases fitting TRBD2. Germline V lookup: CDR1 DFQATT, CDR2 SNEGSKA (reference sequence). The CDR3 spans 15 residues. J lost 7 bases, V lost 6 bases, and 7 bases had no gene match. CDR3 in amino acids: CSALGLAGGPYTQYF. The CDR3 DNA sequence: TGCAGTGCCTTGGGACTAGCGGGGGGGCCTTATACGCAGTATTTT.